A selection of T cell receptor beta chains follows, all from one sample in a study of cytomegalovirus exposure and HLA in healthy donors. Data came from immunoSEQ multiplex PCR; TCRdb stores just in-frame clones and leaves some out. This repertoire includes roughly 27,000 clones. The sample comprised PBMCs. These receptors originate from a man aged 30 to 45 in good health and CMV-seronegative. The CDR3 runs from the conserved cysteine through the conserved F or W. The D gene is left open where the match is weak.

D gene	V gene	J gene	CDR3 DNA	CDR3 protein
-	TRBV5-1	TRBJ2-3	TGCGCCAGCAGCTTCACGGGACTGGGCACAGATACGCAGTATTTT	CASSFTGLGTDTQYF
-	TRBV29-1	TRBJ2-3	TGCAGCGTTGACGGTGACACAGATACGCAGTATTTT	CSVDGDTDTQYF
TRBD2	TRBV27	TRBJ2-5	TGTGCCAGCAGTAAGGGACTAGCGGGTTTAGAGACCCAGTACTTC	CASSKGLAGLETQYF
-	TRBV6-5	TRBJ2-7	TGTGCCAGCAGTTACTCTCCGGGAGTCCCCTACGAGCAGTACTTC	CASSYSPGVPYEQYF
-	TRBV7-9	TRBJ2-4	TGTGCCAGCAGCTTAGCGGATAGGGGAAACATTCAGTACTTC	CASSLADRGNIQYF
TRBD2	TRBV9	TRBJ2-1	TGTGCCAGCAGCGTAGTGAGCGGGAGGTTGGACAATGAGCAGTTCTTC	CASSVVSGRLDNEQFF
-	TRBV15	TRBJ1-5	TGTGCCACCAGCAGAGATCTAAGCAGGTACAATCAGCCCCAGCATTTT	CATSRDLSRYNQPQHF
-	TRBV28	TRBJ1-6	TGTGCCAGCAGTTTATTAGGGCGGGAGAGGAATTCACCCCTCCACTTT	CASSLLGRERNSPLHF
-	TRBV7-8	TRBJ1-1	TGTGCCAGCAGCTTAGAGACGGGAAACCTCCGTGAAGCTTTCTTT	CASSLETGNLREAFF
TRBD2	TRBV7-2	TRBJ2-3	TGTGCCAGCAGGCGGGGGGGCCCAGATACGCAGTATTTT	CASRRGGPDTQYF
-	TRBV9	TRBJ2-7	TGTGCCAGCAGTGGGCAGGGTTCCTACGAGCAGTACTTC	CASSGQGSYEQYF
TRBD2	TRBV4-1	TRBJ2-3	TGCGCCAGCAGCCAAGAGACGTATCCGGGACTAGCAGATACCACAGTGGCGCAGTATTTT	CASSQETYPGLADTTVAQYF
TRBD1	TRBV20-1	TRBJ1-1	TGCAGTGCTTCCCGGGACAGGCCCTTCTTT	CSASRDRPFF
-	TRBV7-9	TRBJ1-2	TGTGCCAGCAGCTTAGATGGTTTTGGGGCTGTCTATGGCTACACCTTC	CASSLDGFGAVYGYTF
TRBD1	TRBV28	TRBJ1-4	TGTGCCAGCAGTTTGGCAGGGGGCGCAGGGAATGAAAAACTGTTTTTT	CASSLAGGAGNEKLFF
TRBD1	TRBV4-2	TRBJ1-6	TGTGCCAGCAGCCAAGGCGAAACCCAGGGACAGTTGGCCCTCCACTTT	CASSQGETQGQLALHF
TRBD1	TRBV6-4	TRBJ2-2	TGTGCCACCCCGGTGGGACAGGGGATAGCGGGGGAGCTGTTTTTT	CATPVGQGIAGELFF
TRBD2	TRBV6-5	TRBJ2-3	TGTGCCAGCAGGTTTAGCGGGGGGGCCTTAGATACGCAGTATTTT	CASRFSGGALDTQYF
-	TRBV5-1	TRBJ1-1	TGCGCCAGCACCATGAGCTTGACAGGTCGGGACACTGAAGCTTTCTTT	CASTMSLTGRDTEAFF
-	TRBV2	TRBJ1-2	TGTGCCAGCACCAGACAGGAACAGCTTAACTATGGCTACACCTTC	CASTRQEQLNYGYTF
TRBD2	TRBV27	TRBJ2-7	TGTGCCAGCAGTGGGACTAGCGGCTCCTACGAGCAGTACTTC	CASSGTSGSYEQYF
TRBD1	TRBV4-1	TRBJ2-3	TGCGCCAGCAGCCAAGCCGAGGGGGACAGGGCTCCTAGTGGCACAGATACGCAGTATTTT	CASSQAEGDRAPSGTDTQYF
TRBD1	TRBV7-9	TRBJ2-7	TGTGCCGCGACAGGGGCGACCTACGAGCAGTACTTC	CAATGATYEQYF
-	TRBV6-1	TRBJ2-2	TGTGCCAGCGGGACTTACCTCGGGGCCGGGGAGCTGTTTTTT	CASGTYLGAGELFF
TRBD2	TRBV27	TRBJ2-7	TGTGCCAGCAGATTTAGCGGGATTTACTACGAGCAGTACTTC	CASRFSGIYYEQYF
-	TRBV19	TRBJ2-2	TGTGCCAGTAGTACAGGAGGGGGCCCCGGGGAGCTGTTTTTT	CASSTGGGPGELFF
-	TRBV5-6	TRBJ2-5	TGTGCCAGCAGCTTGGTCGCGGCCGGGGAGACCCAGTACTTC	CASSLVAAGETQYF
TRBD2	TRBV6-5	TRBJ2-7	TGTGCCAGCAGTTATTCTAGCGGGGGGGCCTACGAGCAGTACTTC	CASSYSSGGAYEQYF
-	TRBV7-2	TRBJ1-1	TGTGCCAGCAGCCATCGAGATTCTAAAGCTTTCTTT	CASSHRDSKAFF
TRBD1	TRBV9	TRBJ1-1	TGTGCCAGCAGCGTAGGAGAAGGGGACAGTTCTTCTTTCTTT	CASSVGEGDSSSFF
-	TRBV19	TRBJ2-1	TGTGCCAGTAGCGAACTTGGGACTGCCGGAGATGAGCAGTTCTTC	CASSELGTAGDEQFF
-	TRBV6-4	TRBJ2-2	TGTGCCAGCAGCCCAGGATCGGACACCGGGGAGCTGTTTTTT	CASSPGSDTGELFF
-	TRBV27	TRBJ2-7	TGTGCCAGCAGTCCGCAGGGGGGCGAGCAGTACTTC	CASSPQGGEQYF
TRBD2	TRBV4-2	TRBJ2-3	TGTGCCAGCAGCCAACAGCTGAGGCTAGCGGGGGGTGGGGATACGCAGTATTTT	CASSQQLRLAGGGDTQYF
TRBD2	TRBV7-2	TRBJ2-5	TGTGCCAGCAGCTTGACTAGCGGGGGTGAGACCCAGTACTTC	CASSLTSGGETQYF
-	TRBV11-2	TRBJ2-2	TGTGCCAGCAGCCCGACCCTGCCGACTAGTCGGCCCACCGGGGAGCTGTTTTTT	CASSPTLPTSRPTGELFF